A few counts support the clone carrying this TCR beta chain. Its cognate antigen is unknown. The germline gives CDR1 SGHRS, CDR2 YFSETQ. V lost 0 bases and J lost 8; bases outside the gene matches: 9. The CDR3 consists of 16 residues. Extracted from the samples, RNA was reverse transcribed into cDNA to serve as the sequencing template. TCRdb's copy holds only in-frame clones and misses some; the assay was immunoSEQ multiplex PCR. Among a few hundred thousand clones listed, around two fifths were seen once. These data are taken from a study of CD8+ T cells in alopecia areata. Study-wide background: Scoring of treated patients' severity used the percentage of affected scalp area. The study, taken as a whole, reports: There was only one nonresponder, so it was unclear how baseline CD8+ expansion relates to response. Normal scalp had lower clonality than lesional scalp, with alopecia totalis/universalis lesions showing this most strongly. Scalp clonality and expanded CD8+ clones among the top 100 were significantly decreased by tofacitinib.

The sample's treatment: oral pan-JAK inhibitor, 5-10 mg twice daily. The sample here was CD4+ T cells sorted from blood, taken at approximately week 36, from a patient treated with tofacitinib. V gene TRBV5-1 combines with J gene TRBJ2-1; 9 positions agree with TRBD2. The clonotype comes from a human donor with alopecia areata. The CDR3 DNA reads TGCGCCAGCAGCTTGGCCTTAGCGGGAGTGTCCTATGAGCAGTTCTTC. Translating gives CASSLALAGVSYEQFF. The complete variable domain, with remaining parts taken from reference TRBV5-1 and TRBJ2-1, reads KAGVTQTPRYLIKTRGQQVTLSCSPISGHRSVSWYQQTPGQGLQFLFEYFSETQRNKGNFPGRFSGRQFSNSRSEMNVSTLELGDSALYLCASSLALAGVSYEQFFGPGTRLTVL.